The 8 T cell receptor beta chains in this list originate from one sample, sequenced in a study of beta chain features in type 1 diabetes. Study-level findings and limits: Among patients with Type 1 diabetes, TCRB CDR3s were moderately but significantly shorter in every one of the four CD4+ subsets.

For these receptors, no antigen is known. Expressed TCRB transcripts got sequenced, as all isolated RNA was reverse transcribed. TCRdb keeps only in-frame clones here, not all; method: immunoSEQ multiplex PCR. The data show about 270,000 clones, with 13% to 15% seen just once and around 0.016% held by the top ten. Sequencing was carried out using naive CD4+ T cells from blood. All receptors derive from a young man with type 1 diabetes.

The CDR3 region is CTSSQVGLITGDGNQPQHF. CDR3 DNA: TGCACCAGCAGCCAAGTGGGGCTCATCACAGGGGATGGCAATCAGCCCCAGCATTTT. V and J are TRBV1 and TRBJ1-5; the DNA was not compared with TRBD1, the D call given in the table. TRBV1 constitutes a pseudogene. The CDR3 extends over 19 amino acids.

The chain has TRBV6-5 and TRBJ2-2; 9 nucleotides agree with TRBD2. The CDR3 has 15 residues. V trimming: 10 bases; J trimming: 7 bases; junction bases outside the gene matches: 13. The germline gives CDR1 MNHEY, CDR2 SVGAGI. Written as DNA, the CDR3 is TGTGCCACCATTAGCGGGAGTACGCCAAGCGGGGAGCTGTTTTTT. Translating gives CATISGSTPSGELFF.

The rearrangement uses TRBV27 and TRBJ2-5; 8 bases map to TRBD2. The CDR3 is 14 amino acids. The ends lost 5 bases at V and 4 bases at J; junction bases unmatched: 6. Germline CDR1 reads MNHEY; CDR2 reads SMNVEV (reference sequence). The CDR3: CASSVREGGETQYF. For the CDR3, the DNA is TGTGCCAGCAGTGTCCGGGAGGGGGGAGAGACCCAGTACTTC.

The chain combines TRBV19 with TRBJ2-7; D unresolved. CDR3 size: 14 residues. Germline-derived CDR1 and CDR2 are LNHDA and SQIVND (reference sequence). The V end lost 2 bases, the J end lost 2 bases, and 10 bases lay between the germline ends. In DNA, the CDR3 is TGTGCCAGTAGTATACGGGTGACCGCCTACGAGCAGTACTTC. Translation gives CASSIRVTAYEQYF.

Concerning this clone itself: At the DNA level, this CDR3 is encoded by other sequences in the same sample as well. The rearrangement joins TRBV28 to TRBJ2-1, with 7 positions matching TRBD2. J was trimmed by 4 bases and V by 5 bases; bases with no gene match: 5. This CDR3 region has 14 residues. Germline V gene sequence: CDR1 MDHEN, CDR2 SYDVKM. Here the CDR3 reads CASSSGGSYNEQFF. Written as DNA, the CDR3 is TGTGCCAGCAGTAGTGGCGGGAGTTACAATGAGCAGTTCTTC.

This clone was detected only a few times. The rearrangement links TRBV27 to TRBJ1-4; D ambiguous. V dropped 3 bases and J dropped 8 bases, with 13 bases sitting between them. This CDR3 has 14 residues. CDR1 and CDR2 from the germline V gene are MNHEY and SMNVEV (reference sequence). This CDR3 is CASSLSPLGEKLFF. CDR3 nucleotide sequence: TGTGCCAGCAGTTTGTCTCCACTAGGAGAAAAACTGTTTTTT.

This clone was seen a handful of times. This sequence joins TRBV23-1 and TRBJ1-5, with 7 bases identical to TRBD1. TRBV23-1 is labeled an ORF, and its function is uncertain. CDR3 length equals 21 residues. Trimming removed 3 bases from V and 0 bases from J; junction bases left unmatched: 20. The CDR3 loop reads CASSQVQRDKDRSYSNQPQHF. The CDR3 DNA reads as TGCGCCAGCAGTCAGGTCCAAAGGGATAAGGACAGGAGTTATAGCAATCAGCCCCAGCATTTT.

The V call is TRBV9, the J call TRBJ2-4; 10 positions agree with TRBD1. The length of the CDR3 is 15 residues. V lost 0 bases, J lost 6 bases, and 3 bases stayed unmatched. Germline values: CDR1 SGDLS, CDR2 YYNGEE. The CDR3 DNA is TGTGCCAGCAGCGTAGAAGGACAGGGGGGAAACATTCAGTACTTC. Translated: CASSVEGQGGNIQYF.